The 15 T cell receptor beta chains below come from one sample, sequenced in a study of regulatory T cells in long-lasting Graves disease. Construction of TCR beta libraries relied on iRepertoire HTBI primers and on Arm-PCR targeting CDR3 regions. TCRdb reprocessed the multiplex PCR reads with MiXCR, giving one entry per CDR3 protein. The data hold about 610,000 distinct CDR3 sequences, with more than 15% observed a single time. Documented time point: newly diagnosed GD, antithyroid drugs for less than 3 months. RNA extracted from PBMCs served as the sequencing template. The sample was also linked to a second study, of T cells in Graves' hyperthyroidism and ophthalmopathy.

The sample here was peripheral blood mononuclear cells (PBMCs), taken at new diagnosis, from a patient treated with antithyroid drugs. All receptors come from a man aged 18 to 29 with Graves disease.

Points on this clonotype: Sequence at one end of the junction differs from germline and may be a read error. The rearrangement uses TRBV28 and TRBJ1-1; weak D call: TRBD1 (5 bases). Germline V gene data show CDR1 as MDHEN and CDR2 as SYDVKM. The CDR3 runs to 16 residues. The CDR3, as DNA: TGTGCCAGCAGTGCCTCCTACATCGGGCGAGGGGCTGAAACTTTCTTT. The encoded protein is CASSASYIGRGAETFF.

This clonotype was seen once. A read error may explain this, as a much larger clone is one base away. The rearrangement joins TRBV30 to TRBJ2-7; D unclear. The V gene's germline CDR1 is GTSNPN and CDR2 SVGIG (reference sequence). The CDR3 covers 13 residues. The chain's CDR3 is CVWSADSAYEQYF. Written as DNA, the CDR3 is TGTGTCTGGAGTGCCGACTCAGCCTACGAGCAGTACTTC. The full variable domain, with the rest looked up from reference TRBV30 and TRBJ2-7, is SQTIHQWPATLVQPVGSPLSLECTVEGTSNPNLYWYRQAAGRGLQLLFYSVGIGQISSEVPQNLSASRPQDRQFILSSKKLLLSDSGFYLCVWSADSAYEQYFGPGTRLTVT.

This clonotype was seen repeatedly, ten times or more. The rearrangement joins TRBV7-2 to TRBJ1-5, with TRBD1 identical over 12 bases. The germline V gene encodes CDR1 SGHTA and CDR2 FQGNSA. After removal of 6 bases from V and 0 bases from J, the junction contained 21 bases not matched to a gene. This CDR3 is built from 22 residues. For the CDR3, the DNA is TGTGCCAGCAGAACCCCCGGGACAGGGGGCGCGGGGTGGCATTATAGCAATCAGCCCCAGCATTTT. The encoded protein is CASRTPGTGGAGWHYSNQPQHF. The complete variable domain, with remaining parts taken from reference TRBV7-2 and TRBJ1-5, reads GAGVSQSPSNKVTEKGKDVELRCDPISGHTALYWYRQSLGQGLEFLIYFQGNSAPDKSGLPSDRFSAERTGGSVSTLTIQRTQQEDSAVYLCASRTPGTGGAGWHYSNQPQHFGDGTRLSIL.

This clonotype was counted a few times. V usage is TRBV5-1 and J usage is TRBJ1-1, with D unresolved. The CDR3 has 15 residues. The germline V gene has CDR1 SGHRS and CDR2 YFSETQ. Deletions cut 1 base from V and 4 bases from J, with 14 bases between. CDR3 region: CASSLYEGSSTEAFF. DNA of the CDR3: TGCGCCAGCAGCTTGTATGAGGGCTCTAGCACTGAAGCTTTCTTT.

This clonotype was seen at least ten times. The V gene is TRBV5-1, the J gene TRBJ2-7, with TRBD2 matching over 9 bases. The CDR3 loop spans 16 amino acids. Germline-derived CDR1 and CDR2 are SGHRS and YFSETQ. V lost 0 bases, J lost 2 bases, and 6 bases stayed unmatched. DNA of the CDR3: TGCGCCAGCAGCTTGGGGACTAGCGACTACGCCTACGAGCAGTACTTC. Protein sequence: CASSLGTSDYAYEQYF.

The sample holds many counts of this clonotype. The chain employs TRBV28 and TRBJ1-2; D is uncertain. CDR1 and CDR2 from the germline V gene are MDHEN and SYDVKM. This CDR3 is 15 amino acids long. V was clipped by 4 bases and J by 3 bases, with 15 bases between them. The CDR3 DNA reads as TGTGCCAGCAGTTATAGGGATGTAAGGCACTATGGCTACACCTTC. Encoded protein: CASSYRDVRHYGYTF.

CDR3 sequence (DNA): TGTGCCAGCTCACCACCGGGTCAGGCCAGCAATCAGCCCCAGCATTTT. Protein: CASSPPGQASNQPQHF. V usage is TRBV18 and J usage is TRBJ1-5; no firm D call. CDR1 and CDR2 from the germline V gene are KGHSH and LQKENI. Trimming left V 0 bases short and J 1 base short, with 10 bases between. The CDR3 consists of 16 residues.

Ten or more counts support this clonotype. CDR3 coding DNA: TGTGCCAGCAGCGGAGCGGGTTTTACCACAGATACGCAGTATTTT. This sequence encodes CASSGAGFTTDTQYF. The chain employs TRBV7-3 and TRBJ2-3, with D possibly being TRBD2 (6 bases). CDR3 length equals 15 residues. From germline, CDR1 is SGHTA and CDR2 FQGTGA. Trimming stripped 5 bases from V and 2 bases from J, with 14 bases between.

At least ten counts were recorded for this clonotype. The chain uses TRBV13 and TRBJ2-5; maybe TRBD2 (6 bases). The CDR3 is 13 residues long. Germline CDR1 is PRHDT and CDR2 is FYEKMQ (reference sequence). Trimming left V 5 bases short and J 5 bases short, with 12 bases between. This CDR3 is CASSMEGGETQYF. The DNA of the CDR3 is TGTGCCAGCAGCATGGAGGGCGGGGAGACCCAGTACTTC.

This clonotype was observed many times. The CDR3 bases are TGTGCCAGCTCACCAGGGGAGGCTAATGAAAAACTGTTTTTT. Its protein is CASSPGEANEKLFF. V gene TRBV18 combines with J gene TRBJ1-4; the D is unclear. V lost 2 bases and J 3 bases, leaving 7 bases between the germline ends. This CDR3 spans 14 amino acids. Germline assignment: CDR1 KGHSH and CDR2 LQKENI.

This chain uses TRBV3-1 with TRBJ2-7; possibly TRBD2 for D (6 bases). Germline assignment: CDR1 LGHDT and CDR2 YNNKEL (reference sequence). Trimming pared 3 bases from V and 2 bases from J, leaving 14 bases between. The CDR3 extends over 15 amino acids. The CDR3 loop is CASSQSVSGPYEQYF. In DNA, the CDR3 is TGTGCCAGCAGCCAGTCGGTTAGCGGACCCTACGAGCAGTACTTC.

This clonotype occurred a few times. The gene calls are TRBV20-1 and TRBJ2-5; D is unclear. Trimming left V 8 bases short and J 3 bases short, with 13 bases between. This CDR3 is built from 12 residues. Looked up from germline, CDR1 is DFQATT and CDR2 is SNEGSKA (reference sequence). The CDR3 DNA reads as TGCAGTATCATTGGGCGGAAAGAGACCCAGTACTTC. Amino acids: CSIIGRKETQYF.

The gene calls are TRBV3-1 and TRBJ2-1; TRBD2 matches at 10 bases. The J segment lost 6 bases and the V segment lost 7 bases, leaving 3 bases of the junction unmatched. There are 13 residues in the CDR3. The V gene's germline CDR1 is LGHDT and CDR2 YNNKEL (reference sequence). CDR3 residues: CASNLAGVNEQFF. The CDR3 DNA follows: TGTGCCAGCAACCTAGCGGGGGTCAATGAGCAGTTCTTC.

The sample holds a few counts of this clonotype. The rearrangement joins TRBV6-1 to TRBJ2-7, with a weak D call TRBD2 (6 bases). Germline V lookup: CDR1 MNHNS, CDR2 SASEGT. The CDR3 contains 14 residues. The V end lost 4 bases, the J end lost 5 bases, and 15 bases lay between the germline ends. The CDR3, as DNA: TGTGCCAGCAGTGGACTAGTTGTGTCGGACGAGCAGTACTTC. Amino acid sequence: CASSGLVVSDEQYF.

As concerns this clonotype: One end of the junction does not line up with germline, which may come from a read error. CDR3 DNA sequence: TGTGCCAGCAGCCAAGACGCGCCTGGTAGCAATCAGCCCCAGCATTTT. This codes for CASSQDAPGSNQPQHF. The chain is built from TRBV4-1 and TRBJ1-5; D remains ambiguous. The CDR3 consists of 16 residues. The germline V gene has CDR1 MGHRA and CDR2 YSYEKL.